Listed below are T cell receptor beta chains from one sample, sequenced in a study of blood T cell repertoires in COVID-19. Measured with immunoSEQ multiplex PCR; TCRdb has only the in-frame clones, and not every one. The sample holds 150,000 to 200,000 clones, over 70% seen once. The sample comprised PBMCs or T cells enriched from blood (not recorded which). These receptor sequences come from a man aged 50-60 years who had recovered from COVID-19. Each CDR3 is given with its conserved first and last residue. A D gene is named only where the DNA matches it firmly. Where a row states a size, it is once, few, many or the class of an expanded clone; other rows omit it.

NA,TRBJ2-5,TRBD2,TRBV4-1,CASSHPPSGALQEYQETQYF,TGCGCCAGCAGCCACCCCCCTAGCGGGGCCCTCCAGGAATACCAAGAGACCCAGTACTTC
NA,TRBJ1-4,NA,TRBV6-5,CASSLVNRAHSEKLFF,TGTGCCAGCAGTTTGGTAAACAGGGCCCACAGTGAAAAACTGTTTTTT
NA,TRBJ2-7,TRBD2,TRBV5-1,CASSLRILAGNATYEQYF,TGCGCCAGCAGCTTGCGTATCCTAGCGGGAAACGCTACCTACGAGCAGTACTTC
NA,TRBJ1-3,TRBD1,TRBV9,CASSAGTGVGNTIYF,TGTGCCAGCAGCGCCGGGACAGGGGTTGGAAACACCATATATTTT
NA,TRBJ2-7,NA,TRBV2,CASSGRPTAYEQYF,TGTGCCAGCAGTGGAAGGCCGACAGCCTACGAGCAGTACTTC
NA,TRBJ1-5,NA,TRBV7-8,CASSQRDQPQHF,TGTGCCAGCAGTCAGAGGGATCAGCCCCAGCATTTT
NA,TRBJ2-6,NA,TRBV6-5,CASSGSSGANVLTF,TGTGCCAGTTCGGGGAGCTCTGGGGCCAACGTCCTGACTTTC
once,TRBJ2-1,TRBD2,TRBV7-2,CASSLGTRSPNEQFF,TGTGCCAGCAGCTTAGGGACTAGGAGCCCCAATGAGCAGTTCTTC
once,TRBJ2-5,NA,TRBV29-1,CSVEDQGKETQYF,TGCAGCGTTGAAGATCAGGGGAAAGAGACCCAGTACTTC
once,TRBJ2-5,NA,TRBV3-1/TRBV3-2,CASSPPGIETQYF,TGTGCCAGCAGCCCACCGGGAATTGAGACCCAGTACTTC
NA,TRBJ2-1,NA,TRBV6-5,CASSYERSSYNEQFF,TGTGCCAGCAGTTACGAACGGAGCTCCTACAATGAGCAGTTCTTC
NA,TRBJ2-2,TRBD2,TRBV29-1,CSVEDPPSSGPNTGELFF,TGCAGCGTTGAAGATCCCCCTTCTAGCGGACCGAACACCGGGGAGCTGTTTTTT
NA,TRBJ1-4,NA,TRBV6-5,CASSYQQGSEKLFF,TGTGCCAGCAGTTACCAACAGGGATCCGAAAAACTGTTTTTT
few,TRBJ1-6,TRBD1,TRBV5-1,CASTWGQADSPLHF,TGCGCCAGCACTTGGGGACAGGCAGATTCACCCCTCCACTTT
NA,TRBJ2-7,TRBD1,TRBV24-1,CATSDFGGTGFDEQYF,TGTGCCACCAGTGATTTTGGGGGGACAGGGTTCGACGAGCAGTACTTC
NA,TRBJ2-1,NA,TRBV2,CASSAARGAGVNEQFF,TGTGCCAGCAGTGCTGCAAGGGGCGCCGGTGTCAATGAGCAGTTCTTC
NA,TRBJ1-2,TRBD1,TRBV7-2,CASSSGQGGYTF,TGTGCCAGCAGCTCGGGACAGGGCGGCTACACCTTC
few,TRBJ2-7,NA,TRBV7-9,CAGQRQSYEQYF,TGTGCCGGCCAGCGGCAGTCCTACGAGCAGTACTTC
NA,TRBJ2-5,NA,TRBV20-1,CSASTGTQYF,TGCAGTGCTAGTACCGGGACCCAGTACTTC
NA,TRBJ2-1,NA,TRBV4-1,CASSHRVEDEQFF,TGCGCCAGCAGCCATCGGGTCGAGGATGAGCAGTTCTTC
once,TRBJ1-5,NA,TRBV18,CASSPESDQPQHF,TGTGCCAGCTCACCAGAGTCCGATCAGCCCCAGCATTTT
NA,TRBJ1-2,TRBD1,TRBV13,CASRQGGDGYTF,TGTGCCAGCCGACAAGGGGGCGATGGCTACACCTTC
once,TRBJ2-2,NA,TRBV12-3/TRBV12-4,CASRERGELFF,TGTGCCAGCCGAGAACGCGGGGAGCTGTTTTTT
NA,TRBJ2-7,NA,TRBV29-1,CSVEIRHSSYEQYF,TGCAGCGTTGAGATCAGGCATAGCTCCTACGAGCAGTACTTC
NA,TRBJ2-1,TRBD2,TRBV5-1,CASKTSGTYNEQFF,TGCGCCAGCAAAACTAGCGGGACCTACAATGAGCAGTTCTTC
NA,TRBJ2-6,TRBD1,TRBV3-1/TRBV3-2,CASSLQGSGANVLTF,TGTGCCAGCAGCCTACAGGGGTCTGGGGCCAACGTCCTGACTTTC
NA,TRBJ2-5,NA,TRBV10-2,CASSQAERRETQYF,TGCGCCAGCAGTCAAGCGGAGAGAAGGGAGACCCAGTACTTC
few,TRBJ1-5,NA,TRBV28,CAGSSGGPQHF,TGTGCCGGTTCGAGCGGGGGGCCCCAGCATTTT
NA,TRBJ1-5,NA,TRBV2,CASSVDSQPQHF,TGTGCCAGCAGCGTCGACAGCCAGCCCCAGCATTTT
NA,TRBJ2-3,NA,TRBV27,CASSPKGGLAAADTQYF,TGTGCCAGCAGTCCAAAGGGGGGGCTAGCGGCAGCAGATACGCAGTATTTT
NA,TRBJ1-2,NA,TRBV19,CASSPMRRRVSNYGYTF,TGTGCCAGTAGCCCAATGCGGAGGAGGGTCTCTAACTATGGCTACACCTTC
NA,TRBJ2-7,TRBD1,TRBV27,CASNKDRGTIYEQYF,TGTGCCAGCAATAAAGACAGGGGGACGATCTACGAGCAGTACTTC
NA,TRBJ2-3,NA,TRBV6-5,CASSRWSLGDTQYF,TGTGCCAGCAGCCGCTGGTCTCTCGGAGATACGCAGTATTTT
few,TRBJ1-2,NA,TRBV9,CASSPGTRDGYTF,TGTGCCAGCAGCCCAGGGACTAGGGATGGCTACACCTTC
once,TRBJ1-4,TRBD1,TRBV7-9,CASSPGATGGTSEKLFF,TGTGCCAGCAGCCCTGGGGCCACAGGGGGCACAAGTGAAAAACTGTTTTTT
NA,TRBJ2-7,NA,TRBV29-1,CSVDGGGGSYEQYF,TGCAGCGTTGACGGGGGAGGCGGCTCCTACGAGCAGTACTTC
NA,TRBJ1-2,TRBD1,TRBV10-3,CAITGGDSYGYTF,TGTGCCATCACGGGGGGGGACAGCTATGGCTACACCTTC
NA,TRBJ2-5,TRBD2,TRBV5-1,CASSPGTSSETQYF,TGCGCCAGCAGCCCCGGGACTAGCTCAGAGACCCAGTACTTC
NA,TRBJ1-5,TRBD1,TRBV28,CASSTQGAPHQPQHF,TGTGCCAGCAGCACCCAGGGGGCGCCTCATCAGCCCCAGCATTTT
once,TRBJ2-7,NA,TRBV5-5,CASSPRGLSSSYEQYF,TGTGCCAGCAGCCCCCGAGGGCTTTCGAGCTCCTACGAGCAGTACTTC
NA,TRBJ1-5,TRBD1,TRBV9,CASSEGTGEQPQHF,TGTGCCAGCAGCGAGGGGACAGGGGAACAGCCCCAGCATTTT
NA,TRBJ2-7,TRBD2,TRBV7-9,CASSYGRASGSTQYF,TGTGCCAGCAGCTATGGTCGGGCTAGCGGGAGCACGCAGTACTTC
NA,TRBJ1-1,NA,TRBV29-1,CSHHGGGAGTEAFF,TGCAGTCACCACGGGGGTGGGGCGGGCACTGAAGCTTTCTTT
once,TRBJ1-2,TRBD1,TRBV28,CASSLNGQGKGYTF,TGTGCCAGCAGTTTAAACGGACAGGGAAAGGGCTACACCTTC
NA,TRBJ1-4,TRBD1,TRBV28,CASRKARTGVEGNEKLFF,TGTGCCAGTAGAAAAGCTCGGACAGGAGTAGAGGGTAATGAAAAACTGTTTTTT
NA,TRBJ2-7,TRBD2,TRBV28,CASSLPQGLAGGGSYEQYF,TGTGCCAGCAGTTTACCCCAAGGACTAGCGGGAGGGGGGTCCTACGAGCAGTACTTC
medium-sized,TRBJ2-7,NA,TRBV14,CASSLTAEQYF,TGTGCCAGCAGCCTTACTGCGGAGCAGTACTTC